This T cell receptor (beta chain) was captured in a study of radiation and T cells in renal cell carcinoma. Study as a whole: Nephrectomy followed 15 Gy stereotactic body radiation by 4 weeks. Findings of the study overall: No pretreatment tumor biopsies were available for baseline clonotypes.

Generated by immunoSEQ multiplex PCR, the TCRdb table keeps only in-frame clones and is missing some. The repertoire includes more than 95,000 clones, about four fifths of them detected once, and around 3% sits in the top ten. As for this clone: Antigen: not known.

This sample's time point: baseline pretreatment blood. Treatment defined: 15 Gy SBRT to primary tumor, nephrectomy 4 weeks later. Blood was sampled at baseline, 2 weeks and 4 weeks after SBRT. Clear cell pathology was present in this patient's renal cell carcinoma. The CDR3 has 15 residues. Trimming shortened V by 1 base and J by 4 bases, and 13 bases separated the two germline ends. The germline gives CDR1 LGHNA, CDR2 YNFKEQ. V and J are TRBV4-2 and TRBJ1-1; tentatively, D is TRBD1 (5 bases). The sample was blood, taken from a patient whose treatment included radiotherapy and nephrectomy. This clonotype was sampled from a woman in her sixties or seventies with renal cell carcinoma. CDR3 nucleotide sequence: TGTGCCAGCAGCCAAGCGGCCCGGGGCGGCACTGAAGCTTTCTTT. Its translation: CASSQAARGGTEAFF.